The 14 T cell receptor beta chains presented below share a single source sample, sequenced in a study of T-cell reconstitution after alpha-beta-depleted transplantation in children. For TCRbeta, the library was prepared with unique molecular identifiers. TCRdb re-called the PCR reads with MiXCR, one entry per CDR3 protein. The table includes hundreds of thousands of distinct CDR3 sequences, 12% detected once. The sample was PBMCs from the stem cell graft donor, taken from the stem cell graft. The receptor source for this set is a human donor who donated a stem cell graft to a child with acute lymphoblastic leukemia.

At least ten counts were recorded for this clonotype. The chain joins TRBV7-9 to TRBJ2-7; D unclear. Deletions cut 1 base from V and 3 bases from J, with 7 bases between. CDR1 and CDR2 (germline): SEHNR, FQNEAQ (reference sequence). The CDR3 covers 13 residues. As DNA, the CDR3 is TGTGCCAGCAGCTTAGGCCAGGACTACGAGCAGTACTTC. Residues: CASSLGQDYEQYF.

This clonotype was observed a few times. The rearrangement links TRBV20-1 to TRBJ1-5; 8 bases match TRBD1. This CDR3 is 16 amino acids long. Trimming took 6 bases from V and 1 from J; bases not matched to a gene: 11. CDR1 is DFQATT and CDR2 is SNEGSKA in the germline V gene (reference sequence). CDR3 sequence (DNA): TGCAGTGCCGTCGACAGGGGCCATGGGAGCAATCAGCCCCAGCATTTT. Translated, it gives CSAVDRGHGSNQPQHF.

This clonotype was detected many times. V is TRBV6-5 and J is TRBJ1-1, with D hard to call. Germline CDR1 reads MNHEY; CDR2 reads SVGAGI. The V and J ends lost 0 bases and 1 base respectively, with 9 bases between them. The CDR3 length is 15 residues. In DNA form, the CDR3 reads TGTGCCAGCAGTTACTCAGGGAACCGGAACACTGAAGCTTTCTTT. Its translation: CASSYSGNRNTEAFF.

This clonotype was observed at least ten times. CDR3 in DNA: TGCAGTGCTTCCACAGGGATGGATGCTTTCTTT. This encodes CSASTGMDAFF. This chain joins TRBV20-1 and TRBJ1-1; D might be TRBD1 (6 bases). With 5 bases removed from V and 11 bases from J, the gap between germline ends came to 15 bases. CDR1 is DFQATT and CDR2 is SNEGSKA in the germline V gene (reference sequence). The CDR3 runs to 11 residues.

There are many counts of this clonotype. The chain joins TRBV20-1 to TRBJ1-5; D unresolved. V was clipped by 2 bases and J by 6 bases, with 17 bases between them. The germline V gene has CDR1 DFQATT and CDR2 SNEGSKA (reference sequence). This CDR3 is built from 15 residues. The CDR3 nucleotides are TGCAGTGCTAGATCGGAAGGCGGGGTAGTTCAGCCCCAGCATTTT. Protein sequence: CSARSEGGVVQPQHF.

This clonotype was observed a few times. The chain has TRBV5-1 and TRBJ2-1, with 12 positions matching TRBD2. The CDR3 has 18 amino acids. The V and J ends lost 0 bases and 0 bases, in that order; junction bases with no gene match: 4. From germline, CDR1 is SGHRS and CDR2 YFSETQ. CDR3 DNA: TGCGCCAGCAGCTTGGCCGGACTAGCGGGAAGCTCCTACAATGAGCAGTTCTTC. It yields the protein CASSLAGLAGSSYNEQFF.

This clonotype was seen at least ten times. The rearrangement uses TRBV20-1 and TRBJ1-2, with 7 bases lining up with TRBD1. Germline CDR1 DFQATT, CDR2 SNEGSKA (reference sequence). Losses at the gene ends were 5 bases for V and 6 bases for J; bases not matched to a gene: 9. CDR3 length: 13 amino acids. The CDR3 DNA reads as TGCAGTGCTCGCACCCAGGGGGATCATGGCTACACCTTC. This encodes CSARTQGDHGYTF.

This clonotype has ten or more counts. J is TRBJ2-2 and V is TRBV7-2, with D uncertain. Trimming removed 6 bases at V and 5 bases at J, with 13 bases between. CDR1 is SGHTA, CDR2 FQGNSA, per germline. The CDR3 runs to 14 residues. The CDR3 DNA is TGTGCCAGCAGGACCTCTTGGCAAACCGGGGAGCTGTTTTTT. Translating gives CASRTSWQTGELFF.

In this sample, this clonotype turned up many times. The chain is built from TRBV27 and TRBJ2-7, with 7 nucleotides matching TRBD2. CDR1 and CDR2 (germline): MNHEY, SMNVEV (reference sequence). The CDR3 spans 16 residues. V dropped 5 bases and J dropped 0; count of bases not matched to a gene: 10. The CDR3 reads CASSPSGGDHSYEQYF. CDR3 nucleotides: TGTGCCAGCAGTCCCTCTGGGGGGGACCACTCCTACGAGCAGTACTTC.

In this sample, this clonotype turned up many times. The J gene is TRBJ2-7, the V gene TRBV20-1, with 10 bases that match TRBD1. The CDR3 contains 14 residues. V gave up 5 bases and J gave up 0 bases; unmatched junction bases: 4. Germline V gives CDR1 DFQATT, CDR2 SNEGSKA (reference sequence). The CDR3 coding sequence is TGCAGTGCTGGAGGGACAGGGGACTCCTACGAGCAGTACTTC. It is translated as CSAGGTGDSYEQYF.

The table lists this clonotype with many counts. V and J are TRBV7-9 and TRBJ2-4; D perhaps matches TRBD2 (6 bases). V was clipped by 4 bases and J by 6 bases, with 10 bases between them. Germline-derived CDR1 and CDR2 are SEHNR and FQNEAQ (reference sequence). The CDR3 has 13 amino acids. The CDR3 sequence is CASSSPGLNIQYF. In DNA form, the CDR3 reads TGTGCCAGCAGCTCTCCGGGACTAAACATTCAGTACTTC.

This clonotype has a count of ten or more. The rearrangement links TRBV25-1 to TRBJ2-7, with TRBD1 identical over 8 bases. The CDR3 consists of 13 residues. Trimming at V came to 7 bases and at J to 3 bases, leaving 5 bases not matched to a gene. Germline V gene data show CDR1 as MGHDK and CDR2 as SYGVNS. CDR3 sequence: CASTETGDYEQYF. Written as DNA, the CDR3 is TGTGCCAGCACCGAGACAGGGGACTACGAGCAGTACTTC.

About this clonotype: This could be a read error, since a much larger clone is one nucleotide away. The V call is TRBV15, the J call TRBJ2-7, with 8 nucleotides matching TRBD1. The V gene's germline CDR1 is LNHNV and CDR2 YYDKDF (reference sequence). CDR3 size: 15 residues. Here the CDR3 reads CATSLRTGRSCEQYF. The CDR3 DNA reads TGTGCCACCAGCTTAAGGACAGGGCGCTCCTGCGAGCAGTACTTC.

This clonotype was picked up many times. The chain links TRBV7-9 to TRBJ2-1; D perhaps matches TRBD1 (5 bases). The CDR3 is made up of 15 amino acids. CDR1 and CDR2 (germline): SEHNR, FQNEAQ (reference sequence). V was cut by 5 bases and J by 2 bases, with 13 bases left in between. The CDR3 sequence is CASSLTGDPYNEQFF. CDR3 in DNA: TGTGCCAGCAGCCTTACAGGAGACCCCTACAATGAGCAGTTCTTC.